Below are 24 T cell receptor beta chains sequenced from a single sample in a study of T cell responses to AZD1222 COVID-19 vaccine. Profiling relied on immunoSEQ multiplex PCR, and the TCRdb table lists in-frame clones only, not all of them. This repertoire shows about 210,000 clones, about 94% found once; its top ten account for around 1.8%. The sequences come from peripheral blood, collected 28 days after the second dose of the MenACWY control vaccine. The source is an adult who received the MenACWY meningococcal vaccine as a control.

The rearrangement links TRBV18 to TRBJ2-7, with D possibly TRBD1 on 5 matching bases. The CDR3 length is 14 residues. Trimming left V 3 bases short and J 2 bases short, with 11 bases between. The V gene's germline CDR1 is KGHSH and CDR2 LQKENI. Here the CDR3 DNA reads TGTGCCAGCTCACCCGACAGCCCGCCCTACGAGCAGTACTTC. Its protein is CASSPDSPPYEQYF.

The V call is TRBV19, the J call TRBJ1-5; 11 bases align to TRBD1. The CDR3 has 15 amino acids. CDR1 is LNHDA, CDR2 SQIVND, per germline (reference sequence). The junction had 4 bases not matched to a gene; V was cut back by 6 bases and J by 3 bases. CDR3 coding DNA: TGTGCCAGTAGCGCGGGACAGGGGGTCAATCAGCCCCAGCATTTT. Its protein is CASSAGQGVNQPQHF.

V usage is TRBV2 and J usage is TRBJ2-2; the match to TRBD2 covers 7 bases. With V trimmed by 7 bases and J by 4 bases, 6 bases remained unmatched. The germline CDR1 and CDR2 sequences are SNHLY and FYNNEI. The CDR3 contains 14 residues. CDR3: CASIGGGSTGELFF. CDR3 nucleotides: TGTGCCAGCATCGGGGGAGGGAGCACCGGGGAGCTGTTTTTT. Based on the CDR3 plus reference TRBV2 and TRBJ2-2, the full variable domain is EPEVTQTPSHQVTQMGQEVILRCVPISNHLYFYWYRQILGQKVEFLVSFYNNEISEKSEIFDDQFSVERPDGSNFTLKIRSTKLEDSAMYFCASIGGGSTGELFFGEGSRLTVL.

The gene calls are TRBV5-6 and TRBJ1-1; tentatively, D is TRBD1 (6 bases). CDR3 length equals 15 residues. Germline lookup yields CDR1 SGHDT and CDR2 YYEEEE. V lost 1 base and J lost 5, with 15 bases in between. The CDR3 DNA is TGTGCCAGCAGCTTGTACAGGGCTTGGAGGACTGAAGCTTTCTTT. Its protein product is CASSLYRAWRTEAFF.

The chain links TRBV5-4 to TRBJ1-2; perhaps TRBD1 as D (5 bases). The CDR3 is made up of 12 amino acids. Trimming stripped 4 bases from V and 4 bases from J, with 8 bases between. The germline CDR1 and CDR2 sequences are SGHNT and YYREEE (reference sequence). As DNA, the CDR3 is TGTGCCAGCAGCCGAGACAGCTATGGCTACACCTTC. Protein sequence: CASSRDSYGYTF.

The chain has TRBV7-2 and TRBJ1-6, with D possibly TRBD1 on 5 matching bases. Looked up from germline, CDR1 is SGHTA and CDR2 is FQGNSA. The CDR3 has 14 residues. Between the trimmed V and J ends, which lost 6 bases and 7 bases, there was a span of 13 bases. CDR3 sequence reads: CASSTTVTNSPLHF. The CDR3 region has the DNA TGTGCCAGCAGTACGACAGTGACCAATTCACCCCTCCACTTT.

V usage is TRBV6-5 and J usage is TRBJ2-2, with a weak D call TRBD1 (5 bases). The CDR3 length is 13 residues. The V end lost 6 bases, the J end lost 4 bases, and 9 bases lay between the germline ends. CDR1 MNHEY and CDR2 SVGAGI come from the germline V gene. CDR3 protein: CASSRQSTGELFF. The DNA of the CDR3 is TGTGCCAGCAGCAGACAGAGCACCGGGGAGCTGTTTTTT.

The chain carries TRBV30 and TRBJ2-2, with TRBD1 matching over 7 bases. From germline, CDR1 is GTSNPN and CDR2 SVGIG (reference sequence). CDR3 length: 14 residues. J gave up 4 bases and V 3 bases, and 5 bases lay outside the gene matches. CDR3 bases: TGTGCCTGGAGAACAGGGGCGTTCACCGGGGAGCTGTTTTTT. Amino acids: CAWRTGAFTGELFF. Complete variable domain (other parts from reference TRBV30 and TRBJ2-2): SQTIHQWPATLVQPVGSPLSLECTVEGTSNPNLYWYRQAAGRGLQLLFYSVGIGQISSEVPQNLSASRPQDRQFILSSKKLLLSDSGFYLCAWRTGAFTGELFFGEGSRLTVL.

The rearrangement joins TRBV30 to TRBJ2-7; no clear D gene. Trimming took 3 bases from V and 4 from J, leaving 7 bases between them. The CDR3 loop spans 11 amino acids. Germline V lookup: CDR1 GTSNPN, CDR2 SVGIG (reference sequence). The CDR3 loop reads CAWRGSYEQYF. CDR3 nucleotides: TGTGCCTGGAGGGGGTCTTACGAGCAGTACTTC.

For the CDR3, the DNA is TGTGCCATCAGTGAGAAAAGGGGACAGACGGACAATGAGCAGTTCTTC. Protein sequence: CAISEKRGQTDNEQFF. The V and J genes are TRBV10-3 and TRBJ2-1, with 7 bases that match TRBD1. CDR3 length: 16 amino acids. Per germline, CDR1 ENHRY and CDR2 SYGVKD. V shed 2 bases and J 5 bases; nucleotides not matched to a gene: 9.

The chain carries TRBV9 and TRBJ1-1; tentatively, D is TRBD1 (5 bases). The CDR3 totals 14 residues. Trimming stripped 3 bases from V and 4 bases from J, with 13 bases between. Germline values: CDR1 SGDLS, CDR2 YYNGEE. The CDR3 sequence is CASSADPGGTEAFF. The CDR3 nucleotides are TGTGCCAGCAGCGCCGACCCTGGGGGCACTGAAGCTTTCTTT.

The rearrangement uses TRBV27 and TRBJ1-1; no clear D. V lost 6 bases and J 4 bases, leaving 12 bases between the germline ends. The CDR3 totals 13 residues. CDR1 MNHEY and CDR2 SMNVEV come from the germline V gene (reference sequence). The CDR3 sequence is CASRLGIGTEAFF. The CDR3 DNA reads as TGTGCCAGCAGATTAGGAATTGGCACTGAAGCTTTCTTT.

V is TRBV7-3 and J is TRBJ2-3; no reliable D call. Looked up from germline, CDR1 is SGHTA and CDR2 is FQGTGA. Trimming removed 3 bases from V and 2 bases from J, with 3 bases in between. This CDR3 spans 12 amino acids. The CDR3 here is CASSFYTDTQYF. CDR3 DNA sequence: TGTGCCAGCAGCTTTTACACAGATACGCAGTATTTT.

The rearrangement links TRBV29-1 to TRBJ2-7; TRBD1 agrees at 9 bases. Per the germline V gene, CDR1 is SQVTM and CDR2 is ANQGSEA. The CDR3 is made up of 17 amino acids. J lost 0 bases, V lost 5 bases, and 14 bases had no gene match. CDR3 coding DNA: TGCAGCGTTTCCGGGACAGGGCTGAGGTGGAGCTCCTACGAGCAGTACTTC. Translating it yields CSVSGTGLRWSSYEQYF.

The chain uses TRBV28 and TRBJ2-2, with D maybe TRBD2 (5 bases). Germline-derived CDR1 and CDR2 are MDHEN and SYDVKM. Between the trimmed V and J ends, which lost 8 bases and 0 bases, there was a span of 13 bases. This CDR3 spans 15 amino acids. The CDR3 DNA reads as TGTGCCAGCGGAGGAGGCGGTACGAACACCGGGGAGCTGTTTTTT. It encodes CASGGGGTNTGELFF.

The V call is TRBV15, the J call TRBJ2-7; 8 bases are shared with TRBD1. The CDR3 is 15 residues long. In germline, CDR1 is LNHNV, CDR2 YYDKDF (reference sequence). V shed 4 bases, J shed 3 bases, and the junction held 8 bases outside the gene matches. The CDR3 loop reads CATSTETGAGYEQYF. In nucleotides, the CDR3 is TGTGCCACCAGCACCGAGACAGGGGCGGGCTACGAGCAGTACTTC.

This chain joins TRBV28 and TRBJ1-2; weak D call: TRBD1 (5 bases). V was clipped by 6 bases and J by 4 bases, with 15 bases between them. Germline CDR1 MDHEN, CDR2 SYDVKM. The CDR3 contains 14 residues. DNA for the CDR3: TGTGCCAGCAGCCGCGCCGCAGGGCTCTATGGCTACACCTTC. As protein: CASSRAAGLYGYTF.

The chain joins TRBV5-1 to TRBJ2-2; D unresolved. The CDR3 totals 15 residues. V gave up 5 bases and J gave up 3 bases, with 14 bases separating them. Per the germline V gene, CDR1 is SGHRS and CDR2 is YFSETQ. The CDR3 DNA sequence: TGCGCCAGCAGGATTCGGGCAGTATACACCGGGGAGCTGTTTTTT. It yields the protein CASRIRAVYTGELFF. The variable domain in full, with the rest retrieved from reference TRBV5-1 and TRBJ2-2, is KAGVTQTPRYLIKTRGQQVTLSCSPISGHRSVSWYQQTPGQGLQFLFEYFSETQRNKGNFPGRFSGRQFSNSRSEMNVSTLELGDSALYLCASRIRAVYTGELFFGEGSRLTVL.

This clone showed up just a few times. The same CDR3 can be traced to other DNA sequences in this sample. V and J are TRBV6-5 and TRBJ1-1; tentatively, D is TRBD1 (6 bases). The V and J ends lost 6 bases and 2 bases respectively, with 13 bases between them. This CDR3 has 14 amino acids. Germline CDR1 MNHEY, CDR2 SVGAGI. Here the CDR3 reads CASSLRGGNTEAFF. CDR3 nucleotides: TGTGCCAGCAGCCTCAGGGGAGGAAACACTGAAGCTTTCTTT.

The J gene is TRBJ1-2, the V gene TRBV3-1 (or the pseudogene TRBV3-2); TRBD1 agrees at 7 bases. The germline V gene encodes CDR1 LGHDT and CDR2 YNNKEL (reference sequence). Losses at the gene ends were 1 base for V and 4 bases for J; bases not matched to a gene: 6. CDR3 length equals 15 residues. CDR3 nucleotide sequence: TGTGCCAGCAGCCAAGGTCACGGGACAGCCTATGGCTACACCTTC. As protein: CASSQGHGTAYGYTF.

The CDR3 reads CASGLAGEYGYTF. DNA for the CDR3: TGTGCTAGTGGTTTGGCCGGGGAATATGGCTACACCTTC. J is TRBJ1-2 and V is TRBV12-5, with unresolved D. V was shortened by 1 base and J by 5 bases, with 8 bases between the two germline ends. This CDR3 has 13 amino acids. Germline V gene sequence: CDR1 LGHNT, CDR2 FRNRAP.

The CDR3 nucleotides are TGTGCCAGCAGCCTCGCGGGGGATCAGCCCCAGCATTTT. Encoded protein: CASSLAGDQPQHF. The chain combines TRBV6-5 with TRBJ1-5; TRBD1 might be the D (5 bases). CDR1 and CDR2 (germline): MNHEY, SVGAGI. V lost 6 bases, J lost 5 bases, and 11 bases lay in between. The CDR3 contains 13 residues.

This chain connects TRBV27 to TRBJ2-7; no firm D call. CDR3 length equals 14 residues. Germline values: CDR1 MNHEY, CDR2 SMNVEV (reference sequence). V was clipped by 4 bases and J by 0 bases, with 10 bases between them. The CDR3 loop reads CASSSPAFSYEQYF. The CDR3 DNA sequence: TGTGCCAGCAGTTCCCCGGCCTTCTCCTACGAGCAGTACTTC.

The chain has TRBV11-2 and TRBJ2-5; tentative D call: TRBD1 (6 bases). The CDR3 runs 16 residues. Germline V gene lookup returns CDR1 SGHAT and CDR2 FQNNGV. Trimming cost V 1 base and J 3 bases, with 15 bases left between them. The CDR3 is CASSLVGATGEETQYF. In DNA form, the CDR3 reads TGTGCCAGCAGCTTAGTGGGGGCGACAGGAGAAGAGACCCAGTACTTC. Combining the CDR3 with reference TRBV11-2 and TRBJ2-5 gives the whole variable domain EAGVAQSPRYKIIEKRQSVAFWCNPISGHATLYWYQQILGQGPKLLIQFQNNGVVDDSQLPKDRFSAERLKGVDSTLKIQPAKLEDSAVYLCASSLVGATGEETQYFGPGTRLLVL.